The clone carrying this T cell receptor beta chain was seen just once. The antigen is undetermined. The CDR3 is made up of 15 amino acids. Germline-derived CDR1 and CDR2 are LGHNA and YSLEER. Germline trimming cut 0 bases from V and 0 bases from J; bases unmatched to any gene: 2. The PCR employed 60 Vbeta primers together with 13 Jbeta primers. Only in-frame clones appear in the TCRdb table, and some are missing; sequencing was by immunoSEQ multiplex PCR. The data show roughly 120,000 clones, roughly three quarters seen once. This sample was included in a study of cytomegalovirus exposure and HLA in healthy donors. Study outcomes and limitations: With DRB1 most and HLA-C fewest, TCR association rates differed between HLA loci in a later analysis. TCR beta sequences reportedly predicted the HLA-A and HLA-B alleles of most subjects accurately.

The gene calls are TRBV4-3 and TRBJ2-7, with 7 bases lining up with TRBD1. The clonotype was recovered from a woman between 25 and 40 years old in good health and CMV-seronegative. Sequenced material: PBMCs. CDR3: CASSQDPGGSYEQYF. The CDR3 DNA reads TGCGCCAGCAGCCAAGATCCAGGGGGCTCCTACGAGCAGTACTTC.